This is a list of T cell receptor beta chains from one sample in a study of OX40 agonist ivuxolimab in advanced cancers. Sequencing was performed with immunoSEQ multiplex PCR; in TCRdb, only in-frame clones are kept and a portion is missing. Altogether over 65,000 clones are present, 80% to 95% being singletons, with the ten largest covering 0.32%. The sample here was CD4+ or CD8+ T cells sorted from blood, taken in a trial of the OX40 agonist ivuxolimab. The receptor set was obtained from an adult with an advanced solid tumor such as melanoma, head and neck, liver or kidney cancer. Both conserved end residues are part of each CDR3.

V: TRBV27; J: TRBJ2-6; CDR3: CASRFSSSSGANVLTF
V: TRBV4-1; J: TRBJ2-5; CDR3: CASSQVGGLETQYF
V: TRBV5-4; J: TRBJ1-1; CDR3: CASSLTGAVTEAFF
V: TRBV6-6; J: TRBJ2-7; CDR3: CASSRLPPYEQYF
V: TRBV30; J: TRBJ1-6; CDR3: CAWRHTGPQTGSYNSPLHF
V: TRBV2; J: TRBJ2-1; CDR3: CASSRLAGGSYNEQFF
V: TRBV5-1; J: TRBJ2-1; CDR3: CASSSGGGYNEQFF
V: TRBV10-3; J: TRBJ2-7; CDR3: CAISPSQDEQYF
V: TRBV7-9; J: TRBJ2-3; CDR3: CASSMTSGRKADTQYF
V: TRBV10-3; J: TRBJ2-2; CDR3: CAISGRDLNTGELFF
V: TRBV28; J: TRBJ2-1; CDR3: CASSLLDRDNEQFF
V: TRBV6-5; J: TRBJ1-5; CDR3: CASSYSSRDQPQHF
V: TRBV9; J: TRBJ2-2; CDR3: CASSVGAVPSTGELFF